This T cell receptor (beta chain) was captured in a study of neurological immune-mediated disorders. From 2 million PBMCs stored at -80 C, the unsorted libraries were generated. This clonotype occurred many times. Its antigen is as yet unknown. From 15-18 subjects, each sequencing run yielded over 190 million TCR-beta sequences. TCRdb re-called the 5' RACE reads with MiXCR, one entry per CDR3 protein. The data hold roughly 52,000 distinct CDR3 sequences, with over 3.5% observed a single time. Study-wide results and limits: Patients with HTLV-1-associated myelopathy had the highest level of TCR clonal expansion, whereas patients with multiple sclerosis had the lowest level, falling beneath the level found in healthy controls. Private repertoires in all groups were suggested by the finding that expanded clones across subjects shared no CDR3 amino acid sequences.

Germline V gene sequence: CDR1 SGHRS, CDR2 YFSETQ. Trimming took 2 bases from V and 5 from J, leaving 16 bases between them. This CDR3 has 15 amino acids. This sequence originates from a man aged 55 to 70 with multiple sclerosis. The specimen sequenced was PBMCs. The chain employs TRBV5-1 and TRBJ1-1, with a possible D match to TRBD1 (6 bases). The CDR3 sequence: CASSLASGARTEAFF. The DNA for the CDR3 is TGCGCCAGCAGCTTAGCATCGGGGGCCCGAACTGAAGCTTTCTTT.